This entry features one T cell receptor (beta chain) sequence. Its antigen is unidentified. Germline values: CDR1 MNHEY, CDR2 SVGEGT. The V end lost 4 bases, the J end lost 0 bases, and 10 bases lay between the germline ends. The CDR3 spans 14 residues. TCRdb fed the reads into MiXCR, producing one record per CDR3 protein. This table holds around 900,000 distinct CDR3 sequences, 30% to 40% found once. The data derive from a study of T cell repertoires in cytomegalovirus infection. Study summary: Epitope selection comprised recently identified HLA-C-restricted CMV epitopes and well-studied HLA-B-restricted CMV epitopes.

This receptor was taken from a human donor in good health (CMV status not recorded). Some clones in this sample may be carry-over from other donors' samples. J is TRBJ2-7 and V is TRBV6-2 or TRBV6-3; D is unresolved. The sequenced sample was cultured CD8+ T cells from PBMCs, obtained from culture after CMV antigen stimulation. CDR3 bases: TGTGCCAGCAGTTCCCCCAGGAACTCCTACGAGCAGTACGTC. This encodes CASSSPRNSYEQYV.